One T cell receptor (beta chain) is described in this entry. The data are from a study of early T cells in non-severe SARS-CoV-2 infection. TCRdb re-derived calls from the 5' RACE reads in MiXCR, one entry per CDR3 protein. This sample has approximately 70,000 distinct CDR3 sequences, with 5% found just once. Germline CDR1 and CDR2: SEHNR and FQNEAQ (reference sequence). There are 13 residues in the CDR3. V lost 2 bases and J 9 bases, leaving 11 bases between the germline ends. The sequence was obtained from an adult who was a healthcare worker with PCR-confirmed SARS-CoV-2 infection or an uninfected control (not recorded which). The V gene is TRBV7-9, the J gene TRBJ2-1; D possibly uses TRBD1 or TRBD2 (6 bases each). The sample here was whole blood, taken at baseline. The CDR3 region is CASSLREGGEQFF. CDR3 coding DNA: TGTGCCAGCAGCTTACGAGAGGGGGGTGAGCAGTTCTTC.